A selection of T cell receptor beta chains follows, all from one sample in a study of shared clonotypes between healthy human individuals. Generated by immunoSEQ multiplex PCR, the TCRdb table keeps only in-frame clones and is missing some. The table has approximately 600,000 clones, approximately 95% seen once. Sequenced material: naive CD8+ T cells sorted from blood. The source is a woman in her 30s in good health. The CDR3 runs from the conserved cysteine through the conserved F or W.

j_call v_call cdr3_aa
TRBJ1-6 TRBV27 CASSSPIRQGSYNSPLHF
TRBJ1-2 TRBV16 CASSQFNTSNYGYTF
TRBJ2-3 TRBV5-1 CATLRQATTQYF
TRBJ2-7 TRBV2 CASSEGTSALEQYF
TRBJ2-7 TRBV9 CASSDGLWNEQYF
TRBJ2-7 TRBV6-5 CASSSTRSLTYEQYF
TRBJ1-1 TRBV7-8 CASSWETGGNTEAFF
TRBJ2-2 TRBV7-8 CASSPGYTGELFF
TRBJ2-1 TRBV7-3 CASSPYTGQGQNEQFF
TRBJ2-2 TRBV4-1 CASSQENRHTGELFF
TRBJ2-2 TRBV7-8 CASSLELFGGRSTGELFF
TRBJ2-1 TRBV5-6 CASSSSGSGRADYNEQFF
TRBJ1-1 TRBV7-9 CASSSTTSNTEAFF
TRBJ2-7 TRBV5-4 CASSLAEGPEQYF
TRBJ2-3 TRBV28 CASSLIAGSTDTQYF
TRBJ2-7 TRBV6-4 CASRRREREGYEQYF
TRBJ2-7 TRBV2 CARSGARSYEQYF
TRBJ2-1 TRBV10-3 CATQAGSYNEQFF
TRBJ2-7 TRBV7-9 CASSWGGLSYEQYF
TRBJ1-5 TRBV7-6 CASSLKGGSGPQHF
TRBJ2-7 TRBV5-5 CASSTPGQASYEQYF
TRBJ1-3 TRBV4-1 CASSQVPPGVRGDTIYF
TRBJ2-1 TRBV2 CAGARAGGYNEQFF
TRBJ2-3 TRBV7-9 CASSPNPSSGDTQYF
TRBJ2-7 TRBV25-1 CASSEYRDFLRF
TRBJ1-6 TRBV4-1 CASSQDTTGGGNSPLHF